Sequencing of this T cell receptor beta chain was carried out in a study of T cells in Graves' hyperthyroidism and ophthalmopathy. Absent ophthalmopathy progression within 18 months defined stable Graves' hyperthyroidism. A patient was excluded if there was uncontrolled infection, other autoimmune disease, pregnancy or lactation. This clonotype has a count of ten or more. The antigen is not known. This CDR3 contains 14 residues. The V segment lost 4 bases and the J segment 6 bases; nucleotides outside the gene matches: 8. Study-level points and caveats: Among clonotypes expanded in thyroid above 0.001, most were also found in blood.

Amplified regions were TCR beta CDR3 sequences from RNA transcripts. A first-round RT-PCR of the TCR CDR3 used the HTBI primer set. TCRdb fed the multiplex PCR reads into MiXCR, producing one record per CDR3 protein. The sample lists 360,000 or so distinct CDR3 sequences; approximately 19% were seen once. The rearrangement links TRBV12-3 or TRBV12-4 to TRBJ2-7, with 8 nucleotides matching TRBD1. Input material: blood. The clonotype originates from a woman aged 18-35 years with Graves' hyperthyroidism. The CDR3 sequence is CASSWDRRSGEQYF. CDR3 DNA: TGTGCCAGCAGTTGGGACAGGCGGTCGGGCGAGCAGTACTTC.